Listed here are 10 T cell receptor beta chains from one sample, sequenced in a study of blood T cell repertoires in COVID-19 (dated by TCRdb to the early 2020s). Library generation was performed with the immunoSEQ multiplex PCR assay. TCRdb stores this immuneACCESS table with in-frame sequences only. Part of the clones is absent; in the studies checked, under half of the shortfall reflects unresolved V genes, and no reason is known for the rest. The sample includes some 140,000 clones, with about 83% observed a single time. The top ten clonotypes cover around 13% of the sample. The sequenced sample consisted of peripheral blood. These receptors all come from a human donor in a cohort sampled during active COVID-19.

A few counts support this clone. The chain recombines TRBV4-1 with TRBJ2-5; 8 bases are shared with TRBD2. The V gene's germline CDR1 is MGHRA and CDR2 YSYEKL. V lost 5 bases to trimming and J lost 0 bases; unmatched junction nucleotides: 8. The CDR3 is 16 residues long. CDR3 DNA sequence: TGCGCCAGCAGCAAGGGGCTAGCGGGTAACCAAGAGACCCAGTACTTC. Its protein product is CASSKGLAGNQETQYF.

A single count supports this clone. The rearrangement links TRBV5-1 to TRBJ1-2; the D gene is possibly TRBD1 (6 bases). Trimming cost V 3 bases and J 3 bases, with 15 bases left between them. The CDR3 totals 15 residues. Germline CDR1 and CDR2: SGHRS and YFSETQ. The CDR3 region is CASSSQTRGYYGYTF. CDR3 sequence (DNA): TGCGCCAGCAGCTCGCAGACCAGGGGCTACTATGGCTACACCTTC.

The chain is built from TRBV24-1 and TRBJ2-3, with 12 bases that match TRBD2. The ends lost 4 bases at V and 2 bases at J; junction bases unmatched: 3. Germline V CDR1 and CDR2: KGHDR, SFDVKD. The CDR3 loop spans 16 amino acids. CDR3 loop: CATSDPSGGATDTQYF. CDR3 in DNA: TGTGCCACCAGTGACCCTAGCGGGGGGGCCACAGATACGCAGTATTTT.

This clone has just a few counts. V is TRBV24-1 and J is TRBJ2-7; D is possibly TRBD2 (5 bases). Germline loops: CDR1 KGHDR, CDR2 SFDVKD. The ends were cut back, 1 base at V and 1 base at J, with 10 bases in the middle. CDR3 length equals 15 residues. The CDR3 coding sequence is TGTGCCACCAGTGATTTCAGGACTCGATCCTACGAGCAGTACTTC. Translating it yields CATSDFRTRSYEQYF.

The rearrangement joins TRBV5-4 to TRBJ1-1; TRBD1 is a possible D gene (5 bases). Trimming stripped 1 base from V and 6 bases from J, with 10 bases between. CDR1 SGHNT and CDR2 YYREEE come from the germline V gene (reference sequence). The CDR3 has 13 residues. CDR3 residues: CASSLPGGSEAFF. The CDR3 DNA reads TGTGCCAGCAGCTTGCCCGGGGGATCTGAAGCTTTCTTT.

The rearrangement links TRBV6-7 to TRBJ1-4; tentatively, D is TRBD1 (5 bases). TRBV6-7 qualifies as an ORF whose function is uncertain. This CDR3 region has 16 residues. V lost 2 bases and J 6 bases, leaving 16 bases between the germline ends. Written as DNA, the CDR3 is TGTGCCAGCAGTTACGTAGAGGGCAGGGAGGATGAAAAACTGTTTTTT. This sequence encodes CASSYVEGREDEKLFF.

The V and J genes are TRBV5-6 and TRBJ1-3; D may be TRBD1 (6 bases). V lost 4 bases, J lost 2 bases, and 13 bases lay in between. Per germline, CDR1 SGHDT and CDR2 YYEEEE. The CDR3 has 15 amino acids. The CDR3 protein is CASSRDGQTGNTIYF. The DNA for the CDR3 is TGTGCCAGCAGCCGGGACGGACAGACTGGAAACACCATATATTTT.

The chain uses TRBV11-2 and TRBJ2-7, with TRBD1 as a possible D gene (7 bases). From germline, CDR1 is SGHAT and CDR2 FQNNGV. The V gene lost 6 bases and the J gene lost 0 bases, with 21 bases spanning the gap. The CDR3 contains 17 residues. The CDR3 DNA follows: TGTGCCAGCAGGCAAGTAGGGGTGCGGGACAGCTCCTACGAGCAGTACTTC. Protein: CASRQVGVRDSSYEQYF.

This clone showed up just once. V usage is TRBV11-2 and J usage is TRBJ2-6; D perhaps matches TRBD2 (5 bases). The CDR3 contains 14 residues. In germline, CDR1 is SGHAT, CDR2 FQNNGV. The V end was cut by 7 bases, the J end by 4 bases, with 11 bases between. The chain's CDR3 is CASTSGVGANVLTF. CDR3 DNA: TGTGCCAGCACCTCCGGGGTCGGGGCCAACGTCCTGACTTTC.

The chain carries TRBV1 and TRBJ2-1; TRBD2 reflects the table's D call only, with no check against the DNA. TRBV1 is described as a pseudogene. The CDR3 is made up of 15 amino acids. The CDR3 here is CTSSQPGGGAYEQFF. The CDR3 DNA follows: TGCACCAGCAGCCAACCGGGCGGGGGGGCCTATGAGCAGTTCTTC.